This T cell receptor beta chain originates from a study of naive and memory T cell subsets. Four PCR rounds used nested alpha and beta constant region primers plus the SP2 primer. For blood and skin samples, reverse transcription used TCR alpha and beta constant primers. TCRdb recomputed calls from the 5' RACE reads with MiXCR, one row per CDR3 protein. The sample yields roughly 62,000 distinct CDR3 sequences, 8% seen once. The library had UMIs added by 3' ligation of an oligonucleotide to TCR cDNA. Whole-blood samples were around 2.3 ml of peripheral blood from healthy adult volunteers. Input was about 1 to 1,100 ng of DNase-treated total RNA without cell sorting. CDR3 length: 16 amino acids. Trimming took off 7 bases at V and 0 bases at J, with 15 bases between the two ends. Germline loops: CDR1 PRHDT, CDR2 FYEKMQ (reference sequence).

J is TRBJ2-2 and V is TRBV13; D gene uncertain. The source of this sequence is a female donor in good health. CDR3 in amino acids: CASKHGYDTNTGELFF. The CDR3 DNA is TGTGCCAGCAAACACGGGTACGATACGAACACCGGGGAGCTGTTTTTT.